This T cell receptor (beta chain) was identified during a study of a mutant IDH1 vaccine in newly diagnosed glioma (dated by TCRdb to the early 2020s). Study-wide context: Of the 32 treated patients, approximately 62% were male and around 40% were female, and the mean age was 40.4 years. Before enrollment, patients had received standard therapy of radiotherapy alone, temozolomide alone, or radiochemotherapy with temozolomide; most received the combination. Peripheral blood was collected at six visits: V03 (baseline), V05, V07, V10, V12 and V13. For exploratory analyses, around 23 treated patients had longitudinal TCRB deep sequencing done wherever samples were available. Here is what the overall study found, with its caveats: PBMC samples for TCRB deep sequencing were selected based on availability. The authors noted that analyses of patient blood samples could not be reproduced because of sample limitations. Pseudoprogression seemed to be unrelated to changes in the top peripheral T cell clonotypes found by TCRB sequencing. Immune responses induced by the vaccine were seen in around 93% of patients across multiple MHC alleles.

Libraries were constructed by the immunoSEQ multiplex PCR assay. Rearranged TCR beta chain sequences were amplified with the hsTCRB Kit following the manufacturer's protocol. An Illumina MiSeq was used to sequence the TCRB libraries. Turning to the authors' computational methods: The kit vendor's proprietary platform handled demultiplexing, trimming and gene mapping. This immuneACCESS table, as held by TCRdb, lists in-frame sequences with V and J called but not all clones. Of the missing ones, under half trace to an unresolved V gene in checked studies; the others have no known cause. Clonal size and the V and J genes are those of that table, whereas D and trimming came from the DNA. Recorded for this sample are some 95,000 clones; 80% of them occurred a single time. The ten largest clones take up around 7% of the sample. Explained via the paper, the time point label denotes: baseline, week 1 (first vaccination visit). This specimen's treatment or condition label, per the study, means: pre-vaccination baseline after standard-of-care therapy. Newly diagnosed WHO grade 3 or 4 IDH1-mutant astrocytomas showing loss of nuclear ATRX were present in the donors. The samples were drawn from NOA16, a multicentre, single-arm, open-label phase I trial in Germany that tested a mutant IDH1 peptide vaccine in humans for the first time. Blood drawn at visit V03 was used as the baseline sample for immunogenicity testing. Genomic DNA for TCRB sequencing was extracted from EDTA blood using the DNeasy Blood and Tissue Kit.

By sample share, this clone is medium-sized (0.01 to 0.1%). Its antigen specificity is not known. Base quality data are lacking; no much larger clone is found one base away. CDR1 SEHNR and CDR2 FQNEAQ are derived from the germline V gene (reference sequence). The trim is 2 bases for V and 7 bases for J, with a gap of 5 bases between the germline ends. Taken from cysteine to phenylalanine, the CDR3 has 12 residues. The sequence is cut down to CDR3 DNA, 36 bases in frame from base 1. Sequences were derived from PBMCs, sampled from a glioma patient treated with radiotherapy, temozolomide or both. Here the chain combines TRBV7-9 and TRBJ2-2; the D gene cannot be resolved reliably. This receptor was identified in a man between 35 and 55 years old with glioma. The nucleotide sequence reads TGTGCCAGCAGCTTAAAGGTCGGGGAGCTGTTTTTT. It encodes CASSLKVGELFF.